Listed below are T cell receptor beta chains from one sample, sequenced in a study of blood T cells in healthy people across ages. Each CDR3 protein is one row after TCRdb ran MiXCR on the 5' RACE reads. The repertoire holds some 1.5 million distinct CDR3 sequences, with about 45% as singletons. The sample consisted of blood. The receptors come from a woman aged 18-29 years in good health. Both conserved end residues are part of each CDR3. The D gene is left open where the match is weak. The size of a clone is reported for some rows only, either as once, few or many, or as a class for expanded clones.

J gene: TRBJ2-7; V gene: TRBV6-2/TRBV6-3; clone size: once; D gene: NA; CDR3 protein: CASRKQALSEQYF; CDR3 DNA: TGTGCCAGCAGGAAGCAGGCCCTTTCCGAGCAGTACTTC
J gene: TRBJ2-3; V gene: TRBV11-2; clone size: NA; D gene: NA; CDR3 protein: CASSPPGQRTDTQYF; CDR3 DNA: TGTGCCAGCAGTCCTCCGGGCCAAAGAACAGATACGCAGTATTTT
J gene: TRBJ1-2; V gene: TRBV7-9; clone size: few; D gene: NA; CDR3 protein: CASRFGSGGYTF; CDR3 DNA: TGTGCCAGCAGGTTTGGGAGCGGCGGGTACACCTTC
J gene: TRBJ2-1; V gene: TRBV10-3; clone size: NA; D gene: TRBD2; CDR3 protein: CAITTGAGGPGNEQFF; CDR3 DNA: TGTGCCATCACCACGGGAGCGGGAGGGCCAGGGAATGAGCAGTTCTTC
J gene: TRBJ2-7; V gene: TRBV29-1; clone size: few; D gene: NA; CDR3 protein: CSVESRDFGEQYF; CDR3 DNA: TGCAGCGTTGAGTCCAGGGACTTCGGCGAGCAGTACTTC
J gene: TRBJ1-1; V gene: TRBV25-1; clone size: NA; D gene: NA; CDR3 protein: CAARPGVNTEAFF; CDR3 DNA: TGTGCTGCCAGGCCAGGAGTGAACACTGAAGCTTTCTTT
J gene: TRBJ2-4; V gene: TRBV6-6; clone size: once; D gene: NA; CDR3 protein: CASSYPDRNIQYF; CDR3 DNA: TGTGCCAGCAGTTACCCCGACCGAAACATTCAGTACTTC
J gene: TRBJ1-5; V gene: TRBV6-6; clone size: NA; D gene: NA; CDR3 protein: CASSYTFVGNQPQHF; CDR3 DNA: TGTGCCAGCAGTTACACGTTCGTCGGCAATCAGCCCCAGCATTTT
J gene: TRBJ1-5; V gene: TRBV27; clone size: NA; D gene: TRBD1; CDR3 protein: CASSTNRGGQNQPQHF; CDR3 DNA: TGTGCCAGCAGTACAAACAGGGGAGGGCAAAATCAGCCCCAGCATTTT
J gene: TRBJ1-1; V gene: TRBV6-2/TRBV6-3; clone size: few; D gene: NA; CDR3 protein: CASSYSAGSRTEAFF; CDR3 DNA: TGTGCCAGCAGTTACTCGGCGGGCAGTCGCACTGAAGCTTTCTTT
J gene: TRBJ1-1; V gene: TRBV7-9; clone size: few; D gene: NA; CDR3 protein: CASSPVMVIAEAFF; CDR3 DNA: TGTGCCAGCAGCCCAGTTATGGTGATCGCTGAAGCTTTCTTT
J gene: TRBJ2-1; V gene: TRBV12-3/TRBV12-4; clone size: NA; D gene: TRBD1; CDR3 protein: CASSLAQGAGVGYNEQFF; CDR3 DNA: TGTGCCAGCAGTTTAGCACAGGGGGCGGGCGTGGGGTACAATGAGCAGTTCTTC
J gene: TRBJ2-2; V gene: TRBV12-3/TRBV12-4; clone size: NA; D gene: TRBD2; CDR3 protein: CASTELASGELFF; CDR3 DNA: TGTGCCAGCACCGAACTAGCGTCGGGGGAGCTGTTTTTT
J gene: TRBJ1-2; V gene: TRBV29-1; clone size: once; D gene: NA; CDR3 protein: CSVPPDLRRDLNYGYTF; CDR3 DNA: TGCAGCGTCCCTCCAGACCTCCGCCGGGACCTCAACTATGGCTACACCTTC
J gene: TRBJ2-5; V gene: TRBV10-3; clone size: NA; D gene: TRBD1; CDR3 protein: CAIKGQGRETQYF; CDR3 DNA: TGTGCCATCAAGGGACAGGGGAGGGAGACCCAGTACTTC
J gene: TRBJ2-4; V gene: TRBV5-6; clone size: NA; D gene: TRBD2; CDR3 protein: CASAGTSGIVGYKNIQYF; CDR3 DNA: TGTGCCAGTGCCGGGACTAGCGGGATTGTAGGGTACAAAAACATTCAGTACTTC
J gene: TRBJ1-4; V gene: TRBV9; clone size: NA; D gene: NA; CDR3 protein: CASSVDPNEKLFF; CDR3 DNA: TGTGCCAGCAGCGTAGATCCAAATGAAAAACTGTTTTTT
J gene: TRBJ2-7; V gene: TRBV7-9; clone size: NA; D gene: TRBD2; CDR3 protein: CASSPLGTSGRYNEQYF; CDR3 DNA: TGTGCCAGCAGCCCCTTAGGGACTAGCGGGCGTTACAATGAGCAGTACTTC
J gene: TRBJ2-1; V gene: TRBV29-1; clone size: NA; D gene: NA; CDR3 protein: CSVAFRGGHLGQFF; CDR3 DNA: TGCAGCGTTGCTTTCCGCGGGGGACACTTAGGGCAGTTCTTC
J gene: TRBJ1-2; V gene: TRBV15; clone size: few; D gene: TRBD1; CDR3 protein: CATSKHRGVDYGYTF; CDR3 DNA: TGTGCCACCAGCAAACACAGGGGGGTGGACTATGGCTACACCTTC
J gene: TRBJ1-6; V gene: TRBV28; clone size: NA; D gene: NA; CDR3 protein: CASSYSGTVSPLHF; CDR3 DNA: TGTGCCAGCAGTTACTCAGGGACGGTTTCACCCCTCCACTTT
J gene: TRBJ2-7; V gene: TRBV6-2/TRBV6-3; clone size: NA; D gene: NA; CDR3 protein: CASRPTGMGSEQYF; CDR3 DNA: TGTGCCAGCAGACCCACAGGGATGGGCTCCGAGCAGTACTTC
J gene: TRBJ1-5; V gene: TRBV20-1; clone size: few; D gene: NA; CDR3 protein: CSATFRRTPYSNQPQHF; CDR3 DNA: TGCAGTGCTACCTTCCGACGGACCCCATATAGCAATCAGCCCCAGCATTTT